These T cell receptor beta chains were read from a single sample in a study of somatic mutations in cytotoxic T cells in rheumatoid arthritis. This table comes from immunoSEQ multiplex PCR, and its TCRdb copy is limited to in-frame clones, with some not included. The table lists some 30,000 clones, around nine tenths of them singletons, with around 10% in the top ten. What was sequenced was CD8+ T cells sorted from blood. The source is an adult with rheumatoid arthritis. Both conserved end residues are part of each CDR3. Each record gives: J gene, D gene, V gene, clone size, CDR3 protein, CDR3 DNA. A D gene is named only where the DNA matches it firmly. Not every row has a clone size; where given, it reads once, few, many or a size class.

TRBJ1-2,.,TRBV27,.,CASSPGPGYGYTF,TGTGCCAGCAGTCCCGGTCCAGGGTATGGCTACACCTTC
TRBJ2-7,.,TRBV11-3,.,CASSLNTYYEQYF,TGTGCCAGCAGCTTAAACACATACTACGAGCAGTACTTC
TRBJ2-7,.,TRBV4-1,.,CASSTNLGGGLYEQYF,TGCGCCAGCAGCACCAATTTGGGGGGGGGCCTCTACGAGCAGTACTTC
TRBJ1-2,.,TRBV30,.,CAWSVSHYGYTF,TGTGCCTGGAGTGTATCCCACTATGGCTACACCTTC
TRBJ2-3,.,TRBV7-9,.,CASSSTIDAHGATDTQYF,TGTGCCAGCAGCTCTACAATAGACGCTCATGGGGCCACAGATACGCAGTATTTT
TRBJ1-5,.,TRBV15,.,CATSEEGGYQPQHF,TGTGCCACCAGCGAGGAAGGAGGGTATCAGCCCCAGCATTTT
TRBJ1-5,.,TRBV27,.,CASSLYPGGNQPQHF,TGTGCCAGCAGTTTATATCCCGGGGGCAATCAGCCCCAGCATTTT
TRBJ2-3,.,TRBV7-6,.,CASSFYRGTTDTQYF,TGTGCCAGCAGCTTTTATAGGGGGACCACAGATACGCAGTATTTT
TRBJ2-1,.,TRBV30,.,CAWSPPGTTYNEQFF,TGTGCCTGGAGCCCGCCTGGGACAACCTACAATGAGCAGTTCTTC
TRBJ1-3,.,TRBV21-1,.,CASSKDGLPGNTIYF,TGTGCCAGCAGCAAAGACGGCCTTCCTGGAAACACCATATATTTT
TRBJ2-7,.,TRBV27,.,CASSSLLSREKQYF,TGTGCCAGCAGTTCCCTCCTCTCCAGGGAGAAACAGTACTTC
TRBJ1-5,TRBD1,TRBV5-6,.,CASSSGQGIQPQHF,TGTGCCAGCAGCTCTGGACAGGGGATTCAGCCCCAGCATTTT
TRBJ1-2,TRBD1,TRBV5-5,.,CASSPRQGYYGYTF,TGTGCCAGCAGCCCACGACAGGGCTACTATGGCTACACCTTC
TRBJ1-5,.,TRBV5-8,few,CASSLEQGLWPQHF,TGTGCCAGCAGCTTGGAACAGGGCCTTTGGCCCCAGCATTTT
TRBJ2-7,.,TRBV6-1,.,CASSESSYEQYF,TGTGCCAGCAGTGAAAGTTCGTACGAGCAGTACTTC
TRBJ2-4,.,TRBV7-2,.,CASSSRVLGKNIQYF,TGTGCCAGCAGCTCGAGGGTCTTAGGCAAAAACATTCAGTACTTC
TRBJ2-7,TRBD1,TRBV4-2,.,CASSQEAGTGAFEQYF,TGTGCCAGCAGCCAAGAAGCCGGGACAGGGGCGTTCGAGCAGTACTTC
TRBJ2-5,TRBD2,TRBV6-5,.,CASSYSTSGLETQYF,TGTGCCAGCAGTTACTCGACTAGCGGGTTGGAGACCCAGTACTTC
TRBJ2-1,.,TRBV19,.,CASSIAWGNEQFF,TGTGCCAGTAGTATAGCTTGGGGGAATGAGCAGTTCTTC
TRBJ1-2,.,TRBV29-1,few,CSVNDYGYTF,TGCAGCGTTAACGACTATGGCTACACCTTC
TRBJ2-1,.,TRBV19,.,CASSIVAGMGNEQFF,TGTGCCAGTAGTATAGTCGCAGGGATGGGAAATGAGCAGTTCTTC
TRBJ2-5,TRBD2,TRBV5-1,.,CASTPGAGGRETQYF,TGCGCCAGCACCCCAGGGGCGGGGGGGCGAGAGACCCAGTACTTC
TRBJ2-1,.,TRBV5-1,.,CASSASLGDYEQFF,TGCGCCAGCAGTGCTAGCTTAGGGGACTATGAGCAGTTCTTC
TRBJ2-3,.,TRBV9,.,CASSVDTIPDTQYF,TGTGCCAGCAGCGTAGACACGATCCCAGATACGCAGTATTTT
TRBJ2-5,.,TRBV27,.,CASSHRRSQGVETQYF,TGTGCCAGCAGCCATCGCCGCAGTCAGGGCGTTGAGACCCAGTACTTC
TRBJ2-2,.,TRBV27,.,CASSLGGSGELFF,TGTGCCTCCAGTTTGGGTGGAAGCGGGGAGCTGTTTTTT
TRBJ1-5,.,TRBV30,.,CAWSLERPYSNQPQHF,TGTGCCTGGAGCCTCGAGAGGCCCTATAGCAATCAGCCCCAGCATTTT
TRBJ2-1,.,TRBV6-6,.,CASSYSNGQVEQFF,TGTGCCAGCAGTTACTCGAATGGGCAAGTTGAGCAGTTCTTC
TRBJ1-2,.,TRBV4-1,.,CASSLSGFNDGYTF,TGCGCCAGCAGCTTATCAGGGTTCAATGATGGCTACACCTTC
TRBJ1-1,.,TRBV27,.,CASTRGPEAFF,TGTGCCAGCACTCGGGGACCTGAAGCTTTCTTT
TRBJ2-1,.,TRBV6-5,.,CASSYGGIHNEQFF,TGTGCCAGCAGTTACGGCGGCATTCACAATGAGCAGTTCTTC
TRBJ2-1,.,TRBV11-2,few,CASSLLHNEQFF,TGTGCCAGCAGCTTGTTACACAATGAGCAGTTCTTC
TRBJ2-3,.,TRBV6-1,.,CASSDFTGSTDTQYF,TGTGCCAGCAGTGATTTCACGGGGAGCACAGATACGCAGTATTTT
TRBJ2-3,TRBD2,TRBV5-4,.,CASSFGTSKDTQYF,TGTGCCAGCAGCTTTGGGACTAGCAAGGATACGCAGTATTTT
TRBJ1-1,TRBD1,TRBV27,.,CASKSVAGGSEAFF,TGTGCCAGCAAAAGCGTGGCAGGGGGCTCTGAAGCTTTCTTT
TRBJ2-7,TRBD1,TRBV6-1,few,CASTEVGGQALAQYF,TGTGCCAGCACTGAGGTAGGAGGACAGGCCCTTGCGCAGTACTTC
TRBJ2-1,TRBD2,TRBV6-4,.,CASSEAASGKDEQFF,TGTGCCAGCAGTGAAGCGGCTAGCGGGAAAGATGAGCAGTTCTTC
TRBJ1-1,.,TRBV5-1,.,CASSLLGGRGTEAFF,TGCGCCAGCAGCTTGCTGGGGGGTCGAGGCACTGAAGCTTTCTTT
TRBJ1-2,TRBD1,TRBV2,.,CASSEAGQETPGGYTF,TGTGCCAGCAGTGAAGCGGGACAGGAGACCCCGGGGGGCTACACCTTC